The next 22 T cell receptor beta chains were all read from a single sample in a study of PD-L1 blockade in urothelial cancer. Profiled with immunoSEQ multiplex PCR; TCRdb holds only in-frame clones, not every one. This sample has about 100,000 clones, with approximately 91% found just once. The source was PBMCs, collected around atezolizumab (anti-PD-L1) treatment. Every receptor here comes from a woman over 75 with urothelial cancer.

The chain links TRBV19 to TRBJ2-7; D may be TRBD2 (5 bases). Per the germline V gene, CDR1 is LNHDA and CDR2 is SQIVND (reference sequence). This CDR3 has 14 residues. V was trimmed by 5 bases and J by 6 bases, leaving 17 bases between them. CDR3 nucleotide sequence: TGTGCCAGTAGTCTAAGTGGGAGATCGTCCGAGCAGTACTTC. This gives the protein CASSLSGRSSEQYF.

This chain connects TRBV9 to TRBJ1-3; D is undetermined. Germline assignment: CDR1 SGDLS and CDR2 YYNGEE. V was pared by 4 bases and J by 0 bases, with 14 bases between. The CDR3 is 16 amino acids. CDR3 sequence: CASSPTPGSSGNTIYF. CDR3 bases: TGTGCCAGCAGCCCCACCCCGGGGAGCTCTGGAAACACCATATATTTT. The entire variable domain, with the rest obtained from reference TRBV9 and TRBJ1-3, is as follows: DSGVTQTPKHLITATGQRVTLRCSPRSGDLSVYWYQQSLDQGLQFLIQYYNGEERAKGNILERFSAQQFPDLHSELNLSSLELGDSALYFCASSPTPGSSGNTIYFGEGSWLTVV.

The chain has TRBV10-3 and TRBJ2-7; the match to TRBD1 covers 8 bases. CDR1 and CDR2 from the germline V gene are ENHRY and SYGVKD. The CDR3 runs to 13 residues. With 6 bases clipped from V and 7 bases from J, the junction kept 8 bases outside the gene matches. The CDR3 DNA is TGTGCCATCAGCTCCGGGACAGGATTTGAGCAGTACTTC. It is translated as CAISSGTGFEQYF.

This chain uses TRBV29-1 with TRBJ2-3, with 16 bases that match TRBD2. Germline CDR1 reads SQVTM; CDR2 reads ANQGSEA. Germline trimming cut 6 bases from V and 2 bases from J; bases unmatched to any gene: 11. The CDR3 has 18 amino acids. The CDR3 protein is CSVRGTSGRALITDTQYF. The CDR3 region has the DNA TGCAGCGTCAGAGGGACTAGCGGGAGGGCCCTCATCACAGATACGCAGTATTTT.

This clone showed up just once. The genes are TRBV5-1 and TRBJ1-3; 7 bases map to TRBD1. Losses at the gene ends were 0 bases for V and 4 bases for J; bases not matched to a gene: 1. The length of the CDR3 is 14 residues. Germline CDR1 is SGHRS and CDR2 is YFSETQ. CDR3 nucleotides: TGCGCCAGCAGCTTGGAGGGACAGGGAAACACCATATATTTT. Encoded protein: CASSLEGQGNTIYF. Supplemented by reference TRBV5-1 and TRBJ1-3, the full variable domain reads KAGVTQTPRYLIKTRGQQVTLSCSPISGHRSVSWYQQTPGQGLQFLFEYFSETQRNKGNFPGRFSGRQFSNSRSEMNVSTLELGDSALYLCASSLEGQGNTIYFGEGSWLTVV.

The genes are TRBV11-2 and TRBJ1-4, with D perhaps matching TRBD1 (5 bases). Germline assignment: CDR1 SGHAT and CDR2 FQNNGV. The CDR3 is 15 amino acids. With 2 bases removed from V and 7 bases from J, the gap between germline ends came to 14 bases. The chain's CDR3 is CASSLSRQGSEKLFF. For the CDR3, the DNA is TGTGCCAGCAGCTTATCCCGGCAGGGATCTGAAAAACTGTTTTTT.

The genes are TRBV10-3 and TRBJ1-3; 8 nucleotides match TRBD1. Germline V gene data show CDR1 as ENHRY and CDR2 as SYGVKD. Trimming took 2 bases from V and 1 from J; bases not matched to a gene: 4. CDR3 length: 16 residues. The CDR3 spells CAISEQGATSGNTIYF. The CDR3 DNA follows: TGTGCCATCAGTGAGCAGGGGGCGACGTCTGGAAACACCATATATTTT.

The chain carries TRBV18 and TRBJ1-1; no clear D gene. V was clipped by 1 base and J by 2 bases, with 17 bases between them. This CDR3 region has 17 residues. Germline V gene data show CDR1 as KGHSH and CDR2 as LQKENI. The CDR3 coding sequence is TGTGCCAGCTCACCACATCAGGTCTCAAAAATTAACACTGAAGCTTTCTTT. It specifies CASSPHQVSKINTEAFF.

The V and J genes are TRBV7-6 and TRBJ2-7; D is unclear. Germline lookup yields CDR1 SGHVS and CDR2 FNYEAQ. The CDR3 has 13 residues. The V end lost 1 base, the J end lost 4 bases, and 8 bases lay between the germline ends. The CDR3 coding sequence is TGTGCCAGCAGCTTAGAGCTTAAATACGAGCAGTACTTC. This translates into CASSLELKYEQYF.

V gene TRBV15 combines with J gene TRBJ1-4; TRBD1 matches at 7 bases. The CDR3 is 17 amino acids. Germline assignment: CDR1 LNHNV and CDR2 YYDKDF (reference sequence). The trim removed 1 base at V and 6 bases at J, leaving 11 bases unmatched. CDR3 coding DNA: TGTGCCACCAGCAGAGGAGAGACAGGGACTGCTTATGAAAAACTGTTTTTT. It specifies CATSRGETGTAYEKLFF.

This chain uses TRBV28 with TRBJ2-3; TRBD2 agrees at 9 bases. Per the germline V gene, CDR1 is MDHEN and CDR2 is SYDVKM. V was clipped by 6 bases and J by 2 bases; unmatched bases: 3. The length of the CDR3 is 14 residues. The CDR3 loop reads CASRASGDTDTQYF. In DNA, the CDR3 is TGTGCCAGCAGGGCTAGCGGGGACACAGATACGCAGTATTTT.

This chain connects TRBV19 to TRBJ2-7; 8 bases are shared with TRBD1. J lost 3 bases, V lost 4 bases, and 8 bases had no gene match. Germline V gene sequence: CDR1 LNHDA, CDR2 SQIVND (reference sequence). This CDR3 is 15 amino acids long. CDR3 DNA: TGTGCCAGTAGTACGGTCCAGGGGGCTATCTACGAGCAGTACTTC. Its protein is CASSTVQGAIYEQYF.

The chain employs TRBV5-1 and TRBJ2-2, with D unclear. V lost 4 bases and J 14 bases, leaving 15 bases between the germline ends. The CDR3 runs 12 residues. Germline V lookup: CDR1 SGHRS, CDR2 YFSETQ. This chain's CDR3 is CASSLDWRHLFF. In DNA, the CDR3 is TGCGCCAGCAGCCTAGACTGGCGGCACCTGTTTTTT. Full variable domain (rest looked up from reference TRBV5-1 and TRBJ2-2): KAGVTQTPRYLIKTRGQQVTLSCSPISGHRSVSWYQQTPGQGLQFLFEYFSETQRNKGNFPGRFSGRQFSNSRSEMNVSTLELGDSALYLCASSLDWRHLFFGEGSRLTVL.

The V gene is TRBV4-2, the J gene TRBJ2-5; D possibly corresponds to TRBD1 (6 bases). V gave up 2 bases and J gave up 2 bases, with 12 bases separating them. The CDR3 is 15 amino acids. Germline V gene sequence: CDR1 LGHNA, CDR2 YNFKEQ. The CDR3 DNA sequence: TGTGCCAGCAGCCAAACTCGGACAGCACAAGAGACCCAGTACTTC. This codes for CASSQTRTAQETQYF.

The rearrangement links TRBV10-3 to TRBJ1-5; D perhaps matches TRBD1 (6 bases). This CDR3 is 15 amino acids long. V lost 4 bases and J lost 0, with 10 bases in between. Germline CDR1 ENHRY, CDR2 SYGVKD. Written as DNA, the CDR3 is TGTGCCATCAGTGGGGGGCGGTATAGCAATCAGCCCCAGCATTTT. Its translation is CAISGGRYSNQPQHF.

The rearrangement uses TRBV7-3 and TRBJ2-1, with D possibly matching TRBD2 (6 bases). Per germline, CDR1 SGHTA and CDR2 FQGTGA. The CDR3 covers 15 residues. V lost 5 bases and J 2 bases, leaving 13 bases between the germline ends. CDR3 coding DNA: TGTGCCAGCAGCCCACTAGGCGGGACCTACAATGAGCAGTTCTTC. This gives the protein CASSPLGGTYNEQFF. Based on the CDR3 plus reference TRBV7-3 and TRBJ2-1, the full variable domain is GAGVSQTPSNKVTEKGKYVELRCDPISGHTALYWYRQSLGQGPEFLIYFQGTGAADDSGLPNDRFFAVRPEGSVSTLKIQRTERGDSAVYLCASSPLGGTYNEQFFGPGTRLTVL.

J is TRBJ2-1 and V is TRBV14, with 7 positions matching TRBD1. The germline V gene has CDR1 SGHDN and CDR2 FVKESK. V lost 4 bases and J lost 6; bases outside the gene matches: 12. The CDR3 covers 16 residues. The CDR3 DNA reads TGTGCCAGCAGCCCCTGGGGACAGTCGGGCCCCAATGAGCAGTTCTTC. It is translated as CASSPWGQSGPNEQFF.

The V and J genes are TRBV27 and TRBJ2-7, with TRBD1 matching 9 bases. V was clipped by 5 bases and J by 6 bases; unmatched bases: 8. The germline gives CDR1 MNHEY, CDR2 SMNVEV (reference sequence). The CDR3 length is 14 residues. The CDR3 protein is CASSRDRVSGEQYF. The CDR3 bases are TGTGCCAGCAGTCGGGACAGGGTGAGCGGCGAGCAGTACTTC.

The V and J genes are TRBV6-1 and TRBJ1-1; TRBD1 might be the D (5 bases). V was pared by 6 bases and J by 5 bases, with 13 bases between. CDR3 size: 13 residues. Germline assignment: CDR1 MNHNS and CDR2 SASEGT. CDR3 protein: CASREGLVTEAFF. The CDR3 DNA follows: TGTGCCAGCAGGGAGGGACTTGTTACTGAAGCTTTCTTT.

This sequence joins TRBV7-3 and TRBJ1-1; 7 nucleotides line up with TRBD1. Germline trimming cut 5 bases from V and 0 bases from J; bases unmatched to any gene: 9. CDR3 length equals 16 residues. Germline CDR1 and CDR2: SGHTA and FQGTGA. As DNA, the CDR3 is TGTGCCAGCAGCCGAATCCCGGGACAGATGAACACTGAAGCTTTCTTT. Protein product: CASSRIPGQMNTEAFF.

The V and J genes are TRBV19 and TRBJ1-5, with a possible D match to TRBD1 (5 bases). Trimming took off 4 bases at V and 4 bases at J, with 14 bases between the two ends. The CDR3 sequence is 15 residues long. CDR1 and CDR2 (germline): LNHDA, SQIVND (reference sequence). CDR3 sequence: CASSTTGGRNQPQHF. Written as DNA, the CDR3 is TGTGCCAGTAGTACTACCGGGGGGAGGAATCAGCCCCAGCATTTT.

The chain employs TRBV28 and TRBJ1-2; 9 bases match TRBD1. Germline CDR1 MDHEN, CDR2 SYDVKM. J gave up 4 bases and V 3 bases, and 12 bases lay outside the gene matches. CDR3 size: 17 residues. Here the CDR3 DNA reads TGTGCCAGCAGTTTGTGGACAGGGGTGACTCTAGGCTATGGCTACACCTTC. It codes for CASSLWTGVTLGYGYTF.